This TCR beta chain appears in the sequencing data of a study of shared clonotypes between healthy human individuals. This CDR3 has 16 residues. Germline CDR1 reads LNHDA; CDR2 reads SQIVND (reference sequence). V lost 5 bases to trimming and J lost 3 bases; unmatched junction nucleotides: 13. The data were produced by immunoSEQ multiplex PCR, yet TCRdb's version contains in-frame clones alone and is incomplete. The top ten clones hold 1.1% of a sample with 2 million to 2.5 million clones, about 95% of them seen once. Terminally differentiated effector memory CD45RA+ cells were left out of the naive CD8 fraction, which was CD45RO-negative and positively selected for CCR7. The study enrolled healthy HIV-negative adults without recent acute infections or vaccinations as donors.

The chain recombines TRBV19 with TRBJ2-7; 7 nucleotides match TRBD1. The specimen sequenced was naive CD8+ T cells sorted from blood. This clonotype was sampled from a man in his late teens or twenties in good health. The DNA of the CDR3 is TGTGCCAGTAGTCCGGCCACCGGGACAGTAAACTACGAGCAGTACTTC. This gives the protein CASSPATGTVNYEQYF.